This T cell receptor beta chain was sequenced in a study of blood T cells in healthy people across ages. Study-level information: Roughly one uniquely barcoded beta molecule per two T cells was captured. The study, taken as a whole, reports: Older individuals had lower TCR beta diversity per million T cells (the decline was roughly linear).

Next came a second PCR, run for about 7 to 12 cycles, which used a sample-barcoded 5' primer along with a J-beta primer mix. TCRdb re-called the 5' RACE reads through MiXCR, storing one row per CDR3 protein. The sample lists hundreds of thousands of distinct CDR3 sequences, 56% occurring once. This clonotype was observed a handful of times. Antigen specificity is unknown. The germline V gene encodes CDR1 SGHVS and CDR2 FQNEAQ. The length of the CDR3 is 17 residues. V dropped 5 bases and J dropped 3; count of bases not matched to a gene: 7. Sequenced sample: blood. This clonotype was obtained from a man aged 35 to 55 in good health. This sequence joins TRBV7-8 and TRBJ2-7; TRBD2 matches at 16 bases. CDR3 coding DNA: TGTGCCAGCAGCCTAGGGACTAGCGGGGGGGCCATCTACGAGCAGTACTTC. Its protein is CASSLGTSGGAIYEQYF.